The 8 T cell receptor beta chains below come from one sample, sequenced in a study of post-analysis software for immune sequencing data. The study, taken as a whole, reports: Five TRBV segments, including TRBV5-6, TRBV5-1 and TRBV20-1, were more frequent in patients than controls.

TCR beta cDNA libraries included unique molecular identifiers. In TCRdb, the PCR reads were re-called with MiXCR into one record per CDR3 protein. The data hold about 560,000 distinct CDR3 sequences, with roughly 46% observed a single time. Antigens of these TCRs are unknown. The sequencing input was blood. Receptor source: a girl aged 5 to 17 with multiple sclerosis.

The table lists this clonotype with a few counts. CDR3 nucleotide sequence: TGTGCCAGCAGGGCAGGCTACGAGCAGTACTTC. Residues: CASRAGYEQYF. The chain has TRBV12-3 or TRBV12-4 and TRBJ2-7; no definite D call. Trimming left V 6 bases short and J 3 bases short, with 6 bases between. CDR3 length equals 11 residues.

This clonotype was seen a handful of times. CDR3 sequence (DNA): TGTGCCACCAGTGATTCTTCAGTGCAGGGTGATTATGGCTACACCTTC. Its translation is CATSDSSVQGDYGYTF. The chain has TRBV24-1 and TRBJ1-2, with D tentatively TRBD1 (5 bases). The germline V and J ends were trimmed by 2 bases and 5 bases, with 17 bases remaining between them. This CDR3 has 16 amino acids. Germline lookup yields CDR1 KGHDR and CDR2 SFDVKD.

In this sample, this clonotype turned up a few times. The rearrangement uses TRBV12-3 or TRBV12-4 and TRBJ2-7; D is possibly TRBD2 (5 bases). The CDR3 runs 13 residues. Trimming cost V 6 bases and J 0 bases, with 9 bases left between them. CDR3: CASRDGDSYEQYF. The DNA of the CDR3 is TGTGCCAGCAGGGACGGGGACTCCTACGAGCAGTACTTC.

This clonotype was found a few times. The chain has TRBV4-2 and TRBJ2-5; weak D call: TRBD1 (6 bases). The CDR3 length is 14 residues. Deletions cut 1 base from V and 5 bases from J, with 11 bases between. Germline V gives CDR1 LGHNA, CDR2 YNFKEQ. This CDR3 is CASSQVGAQETQYF. Here the CDR3 DNA reads TGTGCCAGCAGCCAAGTGGGGGCCCAGGAGACCCAGTACTTC.

In its sample, this clonotype was seen a few times. The chain links TRBV29-1 to TRBJ2-1, with D perhaps matching TRBD2 (6 bases). Trimming cost V 6 bases and J 3 bases, with 9 bases left between them. The germline V gene has CDR1 SQVTM and CDR2 ANQGSEA. This CDR3 comprises 12 residues. CDR3 nucleotide sequence: TGCAGCGTGGGACTGCTCTACAATGAGCAGTTCTTC. It specifies CSVGLLYNEQFF.

This rearrangement joins TRBV19 to TRBJ2-7, with 7 bases aligning to TRBD1. This CDR3 is built from 15 residues. In germline, CDR1 is LNHDA, CDR2 SQIVND (reference sequence). V shed 4 bases and J 0 bases; nucleotides not matched to a gene: 6. As DNA, the CDR3 is TGTGCCAGTAGTAAGAACAGGGGTCGCTCCTACGAGCAGTACTTC. Its translation is CASSKNRGRSYEQYF.

This clonotype was seen just once. The chain is built from TRBV7-9 and TRBJ2-3; 13 nucleotides agree with TRBD2. V lost 3 bases, J lost 4 bases, and 10 bases stayed unmatched. The CDR3 is 18 amino acids. Germline V gene sequence: CDR1 SEHNR, CDR2 FQNEAQ (reference sequence). DNA for the CDR3: TGTGCCAGCAGCTTGGGGACTAGCGGGGAAGTCGGCCCAGATACGCAGTATTTT. It codes for CASSLGTSGEVGPDTQYF. The whole variable domain, filled in from reference TRBV7-9 and TRBJ2-3, reads DTGVSQNPRHKITKRGQNVTFRCDPISEHNRLYWYRQTLGQGPEFLTYFQNEAQLEKSRLLSDRFSAERPKGSFSTLEIQRTEQGDSAMYLCASSLGTSGEVGPDTQYFGPGTRLTVL.

This clonotype came up a few times. The V call is TRBV6-5, the J call TRBJ1-5; 8 nucleotides line up with TRBD1. The ends lost 6 bases at V and 4 bases at J; junction bases unmatched: 5. The CDR3 has 14 amino acids. The germline V gene encodes CDR1 MNHEY and CDR2 SVGAGI. CDR3 sequence (DNA): TGTGCCAGCAGCCTTAGGACAGGGAATCAGCCCCAGCATTTT. It translates to CASSLRTGNQPQHF.